One sample yielded the 23 T cell receptor beta chains listed below, sequenced in a study of control samples from healthy donors and cancer patients. The table came from immunoSEQ multiplex PCR; TCRdb's copy has only in-frame clones and leaves some out. The sample records about 79,000 clones, roughly 93% being singletons. The specimen was PBMCs. Source of these receptors: a woman in her thirties or forties with lung cancer.

J is TRBJ1-1 and V is TRBV18; maybe TRBD1 (5 bases). This CDR3 comprises 15 residues. Germline V gives CDR1 KGHSH, CDR2 LQKENI. The V and J ends lost 3 bases and 0 bases respectively, with 11 bases between them. CDR3: CASSPLTVMNTEAFF. The DNA of the CDR3 is TGTGCCAGCTCACCCCTGACAGTTATGAACACTGAAGCTTTCTTT.

This clone appeared a single time. The rearrangement uses TRBV7-9 and TRBJ2-1; D unclear. Germline CDR1 is SEHNR and CDR2 is FQNEAQ (reference sequence). V gave up 1 base and J gave up 6 bases, with 13 bases separating them. The CDR3 has 15 residues. The CDR3 nucleotides read TGTGCCAGCAGCTTAGTGTCGGGCGGTTCCAATGAGCAGTTCTTC. Translating it yields CASSLVSGGSNEQFF.

The chain recombines TRBV2 with TRBJ1-1; D unresolved. This CDR3 region has 13 residues. The germline V gene has CDR1 SNHLY and CDR2 FYNNEI. Trimming left V 5 bases short and J 1 base short, with 8 bases between. In DNA, the CDR3 is TGTGCCAGCAGTCCAGGCGGGAACACTGAAGCTTTCTTT. Translated, it gives CASSPGGNTEAFF.

The J gene is TRBJ1-4, the V gene TRBV6-5; D call uncertain. V lost 10 bases, J lost 0 bases, and 12 bases lay in between. Germline V gene sequence: CDR1 MNHEY, CDR2 SVGAGI. The CDR3 is 14 residues long. CDR3 loop: CATADESTNEKLFF. CDR3 nucleotides: TGTGCCACCGCGGACGAATCAACTAATGAAAAACTGTTTTTT.

The chain combines TRBV9 with TRBJ1-4, with TRBD1 matching over 7 bases. CDR3 length equals 15 residues. Germline V lookup: CDR1 SGDLS, CDR2 YYNGEE. Trimming took 1 base from V and 5 from J; bases not matched to a gene: 5. The CDR3 DNA is TGTGCCAGCAGCGTAAGGGGACAGACAAATGAAAAACTGTTTTTT. Translation: CASSVRGQTNEKLFF. The full variable domain, with the rest looked up from reference TRBV9 and TRBJ1-4, is DSGVTQTPKHLITATGQRVTLRCSPRSGDLSVYWYQQSLDQGLQFLIQYYNGEERAKGNILERFSAQQFPDLHSELNLSSLELGDSALYFCASSVRGQTNEKLFFGSGTQLSVL.

This clone came up once. The chain carries TRBV6-5 and TRBJ1-1; a weak D match, TRBD1 (5 bases). This CDR3 comprises 15 residues. The V end lost 7 bases, the J end lost 2 bases, and 17 bases lay between the germline ends. Germline-derived CDR1 and CDR2 are MNHEY and SVGAGI. Here the CDR3 DNA reads TGTGCCAGCAACGTGGGAAGGGGAGGCAACACTGAAGCTTTCTTT. Residues: CASNVGRGGNTEAFF.

The gene calls are TRBV28 and TRBJ1-2, with 8 bases that match TRBD1. CDR1 is MDHEN and CDR2 is SYDVKM in the germline V gene. This CDR3 region has 17 residues. V was clipped by 2 bases and J by 2 bases; unmatched bases: 10. The CDR3 region is CASSLSFQGATNYGYTF. The DNA for the CDR3 is TGTGCCAGCAGTTTAAGTTTTCAGGGGGCAACAAACTATGGCTACACCTTC.

The CDR3 bases are TGTGCCAGCAGCTTACGTGTCGAGCGGGGGACCTACGAGCAGTACTTC. Protein product: CASSLRVERGTYEQYF. The genes are TRBV7-9 and TRBJ2-7; 8 nucleotides match TRBD2. The germline gives CDR1 SEHNR, CDR2 FQNEAQ (reference sequence). CDR3 length: 16 amino acids. Trimming at V came to 2 bases and at J to 2 bases, leaving 8 bases not matched to a gene. Using reference TRBV7-9 and TRBJ2-7 for the parts outside the CDR3, the full variable domain is DTGVSQNPRHKITKRGQNVTFRCDPISEHNRLYWYRQTLGQGPEFLTYFQNEAQLEKSRLLSDRFSAERPKGSFSTLEIQRTEQGDSAMYLCASSLRVERGTYEQYFGPGTRLTVT.

This chain connects TRBV7-9 to TRBJ1-5; D gene uncertain. V was cut by 0 bases and J by 6 bases, with 3 bases left in between. Germline-derived CDR1 and CDR2 are SEHNR and FQNEAQ (reference sequence). The CDR3 is 12 amino acids. CDR3 protein: CASSLAAQPQHF. The CDR3 DNA reads as TGTGCCAGCAGCTTAGCGGCTCAGCCCCAGCATTTT.

V is TRBV10-3 and J is TRBJ1-2; TRBD1 aligns across 8 bases. CDR3 length: 15 residues. CDR1 and CDR2 (germline): ENHRY, SYGVKD. After removal of 10 bases from V and 6 bases from J, the junction contained 16 bases not matched to a gene. The CDR3 region is CATQIGAGGPNGYTF. The CDR3, as DNA: TGTGCCACCCAGATCGGCGCAGGGGGCCCAAATGGCTACACCTTC.

V gene TRBV15 combines with J gene TRBJ2-4, with D unresolved. Germline V gene sequence: CDR1 LNHNV, CDR2 YYDKDF (reference sequence). The CDR3 runs to 12 residues. The V and J ends lost 1 base and 6 bases respectively, with 4 bases between them. The CDR3 reads CATSRGANIQYF. The CDR3, as DNA: TGTGCCACCAGCAGAGGGGCAAACATTCAGTACTTC.

The chain combines TRBV6-6 with TRBJ2-5; D gene ambiguous. This CDR3 comprises 11 residues. V lost 2 bases, J lost 2 bases, and 0 bases lay in between. Germline values: CDR1 MNHNY, CDR2 SVGAGI (reference sequence). In nucleotides, the CDR3 is TGTGCCAGCAGTTACCAAGAGACCCAGTACTTC. Encoded protein: CASSYQETQYF.

This chain connects TRBV20-1 to TRBJ1-2, with TRBD1 identical over 8 bases. The CDR3 sequence is 16 residues long. The junction had 13 bases not matched to a gene; V was cut back by 3 bases and J by 4 bases. The germline V gene encodes CDR1 DFQATT and CDR2 SNEGSKA (reference sequence). The DNA of the CDR3 is TGCAGTGCTAGTCGGGACAGGTGGTCTCCCTCCTATGGCTACACCTTC. It yields the protein CSASRDRWSPSYGYTF.

In its sample, this clone was seen a few times. The chain employs TRBV5-1 and TRBJ1-3; D not certain. Trimming pared 3 bases from V and 0 bases from J, leaving 10 bases between. There are 15 residues in the CDR3. In germline, CDR1 is SGHRS, CDR2 YFSETQ. As DNA, the CDR3 is TGCGCCAGCAGCTCGAGCCTGAGCTCTGGAAACACCATATATTTT. Its protein is CASSSSLSSGNTIYF.

The chain employs TRBV6-6 and TRBJ2-2, with D uncertain. The CDR3 covers 14 residues. Germline CDR1 and CDR2: MNHNY and SVGAGI (reference sequence). Trimming shortened V by 0 bases and J by 6 bases, and 8 bases separated the two germline ends. CDR3 DNA: TGTGCCAGCAGTTACTCGCCGGTCGCCGGGGAGCTGTTTTTT. Amino acid sequence: CASSYSPVAGELFF.

The J gene is TRBJ1-1, the V gene TRBV30, with D perhaps TRBD1 (5 bases). The V and J ends lost 0 bases and 4 bases respectively, with 9 bases between them. The CDR3 has 13 amino acids. Germline V gene lookup returns CDR1 GTSNPN and CDR2 SVGIG (reference sequence). The CDR3 spells CAWSVKQATEAFF. CDR3 nucleotides: TGTGCCTGGAGTGTGAAACAGGCCACTGAAGCTTTCTTT.

The genes are TRBV10-3 and TRBJ1-1; 9 nucleotides agree with TRBD1. The V and J ends lost 8 bases and 10 bases, in that order; junction bases with no gene match: 8. CDR3 length: 12 residues. Germline V gene data show CDR1 as ENHRY and CDR2 as SYGVKD. CDR3 nucleotides: TGTGCCATCCGAACAGGGGGCGTGGGAGCTTTCTTT. This codes for CAIRTGGVGAFF.

The chain links TRBV30 to TRBJ1-4; D is uncertain. The CDR3 contains 13 residues. V was pared by 3 bases and J by 4 bases, with 9 bases between. Germline assignment: CDR1 GTSNPN and CDR2 SVGIG (reference sequence). The CDR3 coding sequence is TGTGCCTGGAGGGGCAACAGTAATGAAAAACTGTTTTTT. Residues: CAWRGNSNEKLFF.

The rearrangement uses TRBV9 and TRBJ1-1, with 7 bases that match TRBD1. Trimming removed 1 base from V and 7 bases from J; junction bases left unmatched: 4. CDR1 is SGDLS and CDR2 is YYNGEE in the germline V gene. The CDR3 runs 13 residues. The CDR3 region is CASSVLRGDEAFF. CDR3 sequence (DNA): TGTGCCAGCAGCGTACTCAGGGGGGATGAAGCTTTCTTT.

This clone was observed once. One end of the junction varies from germline; a read error may be responsible. The rearrangement uses TRBV3-1 (or the pseudogene TRBV3-2) and TRBJ1-1; D is unclear. CDR3 size: 14 residues. The germline V gene has CDR1 LGHDT and CDR2 YNNKEL (reference sequence). This CDR3 reads CASTQLELNTEAFF. In nucleotides, the CDR3 is TGTGCCAGCACCCAACTGGAGTTGAACACTGAAGCTTTCTTT.

The V gene is TRBV2, the J gene TRBJ1-2; D may be TRBD1 (6 bases). Trimming removed 4 bases from V and 8 bases from J, with 11 bases in between. CDR1 and CDR2 (germline): SNHLY, FYNNEI. The CDR3 has 12 residues. As DNA, the CDR3 is TGTGCCAGCAGTGGGGACACAGGGGGCTACACCTTC. Its translation: CASSGDTGGYTF.

This rearrangement joins TRBV4-2 to TRBJ2-1, with TRBD2 matching 14 bases. Germline CDR1 is LGHNA and CDR2 is YNFKEQ. V was clipped by 3 bases and J by 7 bases; unmatched bases: 11. The CDR3 extends over 18 amino acids. The CDR3 nucleotides are TGTGCCAGCAGCCACCGCCCCCTGACTAGCGGGGGGGCGAATGAGCAGTTCTTC. Translating it yields CASSHRPLTSGGANEQFF.

This clone was observed a handful of times. The V and J genes are TRBV30 and TRBJ1-5; D unclear. This CDR3 comprises 16 residues. Between the trimmed V and J ends, which lost 0 bases and 0 bases, there was a span of 12 bases. Germline assignment: CDR1 GTSNPN and CDR2 SVGIG (reference sequence). CDR3 DNA: TGTGCCTGGAGTGTACCCGGAGTCTTTAGCAATCAGCCCCAGCATTTT. Residues: CAWSVPGVFSNQPQHF.